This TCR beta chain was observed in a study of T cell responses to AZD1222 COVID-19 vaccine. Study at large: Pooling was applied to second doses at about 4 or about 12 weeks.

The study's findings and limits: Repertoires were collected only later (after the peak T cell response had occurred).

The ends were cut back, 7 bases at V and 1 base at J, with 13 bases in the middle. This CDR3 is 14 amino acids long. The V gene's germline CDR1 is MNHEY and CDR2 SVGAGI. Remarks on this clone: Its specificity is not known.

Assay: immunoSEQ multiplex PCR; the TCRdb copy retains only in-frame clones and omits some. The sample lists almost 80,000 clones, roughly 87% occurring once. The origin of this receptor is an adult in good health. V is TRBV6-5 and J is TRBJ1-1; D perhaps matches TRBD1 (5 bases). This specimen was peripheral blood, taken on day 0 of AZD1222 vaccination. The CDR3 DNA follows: TGTGCCAGCACGTATAGCCAGGGGAACACTGAAGCTTTCTTT. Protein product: CASTYSQGNTEAFF.